Below, one T cell receptor beta chain is given with its context. In the source study's methods: The authors estimated nucleated cell counts from reference gene primer amplification. The protocol was immunoSEQ multiplex PCR, while the TCRdb copy is restricted to in-frame clones and leaves out a portion. The D gene and trimming were derived from the DNA, and the V and J assignments and clone size from that table. The sample contains about 110,000 clones, approximately 70% of which appear only once. These data are taken from a study of blood T cell repertoires in COVID-19. As for the study in general: PBMCs, B-cell-depleted T cells, or T cells provided the cDNA or gDNA that made up the material.

CDR1 and CDR2 (germline): DFQATT, SNEGSKA (reference sequence). The ends lost 3 bases at V and 4 bases at J; junction bases unmatched: 5. The CDR3 consists of 13 residues. The receptor was isolated from an older woman with acute or convalescent COVID-19. The sample was peripheral blood. The chain joins TRBV20-1 to TRBJ1-2; 7 nucleotides match TRBD1. This CDR3 is CSASPTGAYGYTF. CDR3 sequence (DNA): TGCAGTGCTAGTCCTACAGGGGCCTATGGCTACACCTTC.